A single T cell receptor (beta chain) is shown here with its context. Its antigen remains unidentified. This entry comes from a study of shared clonotypes between healthy human individuals. The data were produced by immunoSEQ multiplex PCR, yet TCRdb's version contains in-frame clones alone and is incomplete. Of 1.6 million or so clones listed, 95% to 97% are singletons. CDR3 length: 14 amino acids. Germline CDR1 is SGHAT and CDR2 is FQNNGV. V was cut by 3 bases and J by 12 bases, with 18 bases left in between. Study-wide results and caveats: Between a few donors, naive CD4 clonotypes were shared at a level of around 4.8%.

The receptor was derived from a man aged 30 to 39 in good health. The sample consisted of naive CD4+ T cells sorted from blood. Indicated subset: CD45RA+ positively selected. J is TRBJ2-4 and V is TRBV11-2, with no clear D. The CDR3 protein is CASSFSARIQTQYF. DNA of the CDR3: TGTGCCAGCAGCTTTTCGGCCAGGATTCAGACTCAGTACTTC.